What follows are 27 T cell receptor beta chains derived from one specimen sequenced in a study of radiotherapy plus CTLA-4 blockade in lung cancer. Measured with immunoSEQ multiplex PCR; TCRdb has only the in-frame clones, and not every one. Of more than 75,000 clones listed, more than 85% were seen once; the top ten hold about 1%. The specimen was peripheral blood, collected from a patient treated with radiotherapy plus ipilimumab. These receptors were collected from a human donor with non-small cell lung cancer who had stable disease on radiotherapy plus ipilimumab.

The gene calls are TRBV23-1 and TRBJ2-3; D call uncertain. TRBV23-1 is designated an ORF whose function remains uncertain. V shed 4 bases and J shed 1 base, with 12 bases lying between them. This CDR3 contains 15 residues. This chain's CDR3 is CASSPNLGCTDTQYF. The CDR3 DNA reads TGCGCCAGCAGTCCGAACCTAGGCTGCACAGATACGCAGTATTTT.

The CDR3: CASSLAPAGGLGDTQYF. DNA for the CDR3: TGTGCCAGCAGCTTGGCCCCGGCGGGAGGGCTGGGAGATACGCAGTATTTT. The chain is built from TRBV5-4 and TRBJ2-3; TRBD2 agrees at 9 bases. The CDR3 extends over 17 amino acids. Germline V gene sequence: CDR1 SGHNT, CDR2 YYREEE (reference sequence). With V trimmed by 0 bases and J by 5 bases, 10 bases remained unmatched.

This chain links TRBV2 with TRBJ2-3; D remains ambiguous. The V gene's germline CDR1 is SNHLY and CDR2 FYNNEI. The CDR3 spans 14 residues. V dropped 0 bases and J dropped 2 bases, with 6 bases sitting between them. The CDR3 coding sequence is TGTGCCAGCAGTGAAGCGCGCACCACAGATACGCAGTATTTT. The encoded protein is CASSEARTTDTQYF.

This rearrangement joins TRBV10-3 to TRBJ2-3; D is unclear. V lost 0 bases and J 2 bases, leaving 6 bases between the germline ends. The CDR3 is made up of 14 amino acids. Germline V gives CDR1 ENHRY, CDR2 SYGVKD. The CDR3, as DNA: TGTGCCATCAGTGAGTCGGCTACCACAGATACGCAGTATTTT. Amino acid sequence: CAISESATTDTQYF.

The chain combines TRBV2 with TRBJ2-6, with no clear D. The ends were cut back, 6 bases at V and 0 bases at J, with 9 bases in the middle. The CDR3 is 15 amino acids. Germline V lookup: CDR1 SNHLY, CDR2 FYNNEI. CDR3 coding DNA: TGTGCCAGCAGCGAGTCTCCCTCTGGGGCCAACGTCCTGACTTTC. Translated, it gives CASSESPSGANVLTF.

This rearrangement joins TRBV7-6 to TRBJ2-7, with D unresolved. The V end was cut by 5 bases, the J end by 3 bases, with 11 bases between. Looked up from germline, CDR1 is SGHVS and CDR2 is FNYEAQ. CDR3 length: 13 residues. CDR3 in amino acids: CASSRNGRYEQYF. Written as DNA, the CDR3 is TGTGCCAGCAGCCGAAACGGGCGCTACGAGCAGTACTTC.

This chain uses TRBV2 with TRBJ1-1; D is ambiguous. CDR3 length: 12 residues. V was pared by 4 bases and J by 7 bases, with 10 bases between. Looked up from germline, CDR1 is SNHLY and CDR2 is FYNNEI. CDR3 sequence reads: CASSAGVFEAFF. Written as DNA, the CDR3 is TGTGCCAGCAGTGCCGGGGTCTTTGAAGCTTTCTTT.

The CDR3 region has the DNA TGTGCCAGCAGTTTACACGGCAGTAATCAGCCCCAGCATTTT. Protein product: CASSLHGSNQPQHF. The chain recombines TRBV27 with TRBJ1-5; no clear D gene. The CDR3 has 14 amino acids. The ends were cut back, 2 bases at V and 4 bases at J, with 9 bases in the middle. Germline V CDR1 and CDR2: MNHEY, SMNVEV (reference sequence).

This sequence joins TRBV28 and TRBJ2-1; 10 nucleotides match TRBD1. Trimming cost V 4 bases and J 7 bases; bases outside gene matches: 10. Germline-derived CDR1 and CDR2 are MDHEN and SYDVKM. The length of the CDR3 is 16 residues. The CDR3 protein is CASSSIRTGGINEQFF. As DNA, the CDR3 is TGTGCCAGCAGTTCGATTAGGACAGGGGGGATTAATGAGCAGTTCTTC.

The rearrangement uses TRBV30 and TRBJ1-6; TRBD1 might be the D (6 bases). V lost 3 bases and J lost 9, with 24 bases in between. The CDR3 contains 17 residues. Per the germline V gene, CDR1 is GTSNPN and CDR2 is SVGIG (reference sequence). CDR3 loop: CAWRRGRGGPISSPLHF. The CDR3 region has the DNA TGTGCCTGGAGAAGGGGCAGGGGAGGGCCGATATCTTCACCCCTCCACTTT.

The chain combines TRBV7-9 with TRBJ2-7; 8 bases line up with TRBD1. There are 13 residues in the CDR3. After removal of 4 bases from V and 3 bases from J, the junction contained 2 bases not matched to a gene. Germline CDR1 SEHNR, CDR2 FQNEAQ (reference sequence). CDR3 nucleotides: TGTGCCAGCAGCTCGGACAGGGTCTACGAGCAGTACTTC. Protein: CASSSDRVYEQYF.

The chain carries TRBV6-5 and TRBJ1-1, with D uncertain. Germline V gene sequence: CDR1 MNHEY, CDR2 SVGAGI. The CDR3 runs 15 residues. Deletions cut 7 bases from V and 0 bases from J, with 15 bases between. The CDR3 region is CASTPGGRMNTEAFF. The CDR3 DNA is TGTGCCAGCACCCCCGGTGGGAGGATGAACACTGAAGCTTTCTTT.

This chain joins TRBV28 and TRBJ2-1, with 9 nucleotides matching TRBD1. The CDR3 is 15 residues long. Germline-derived CDR1 and CDR2 are MDHEN and SYDVKM. With V trimmed by 6 bases and J by 8 bases, 11 bases remained unmatched. The CDR3 sequence is CASSPPGQGIHEQFF. CDR3 DNA: TGTGCCAGCAGCCCACCGGGACAGGGAATCCATGAGCAGTTCTTC.

V is TRBV27 and J is TRBJ2-1; 9 bases are a match to TRBD1. Per germline, CDR1 MNHEY and CDR2 SMNVEV (reference sequence). The CDR3 is 18 residues long. V was clipped by 1 base and J by 7 bases; unmatched bases: 14. The CDR3 loop is CASSLYGTGYGTGNEQFF. CDR3 nucleotides: TGTGCCAGCAGTTTATATGGGACAGGGTACGGGACCGGGAATGAGCAGTTCTTC.

V gene TRBV10-3 combines with J gene TRBJ1-1; tentative D call: TRBD1 (5 bases). Germline values: CDR1 ENHRY, CDR2 SYGVKD. Trimming pared 4 bases from V and 6 bases from J, leaving 12 bases between. CDR3 length equals 13 residues. CDR3 coding DNA: TGTGCCATCAGTGGGGGGGGGTTCTCTGAAGCTTTCTTT. Protein: CAISGGGFSEAFF.

The chain recombines TRBV28 with TRBJ1-5, with 7 bases matching TRBD1. V shed 5 bases and J 4 bases; nucleotides not matched to a gene: 14. Germline values: CDR1 MDHEN, CDR2 SYDVKM. The CDR3 runs to 17 residues. The CDR3 reads CASSLLEGARGNQPQHF. The DNA for the CDR3 is TGTGCCAGCAGTCTATTGGAGGGGGCGCGGGGTAATCAGCCCCAGCATTTT.

The chain is built from TRBV2 and TRBJ2-7; 10 bases line up with TRBD1. From germline, CDR1 is SNHLY and CDR2 FYNNEI. Trimming cost V 6 bases and J 1 base; bases outside gene matches: 6. CDR3 length equals 15 residues. The CDR3: CASRAGTGVSYEQYF. Written as DNA, the CDR3 is TGTGCCAGCAGAGCCGGGACAGGGGTTTCCTACGAGCAGTACTTC.

J is TRBJ2-3 and V is TRBV7-2; 9 bases fit TRBD1. CDR1 and CDR2 (germline): SGHTA, FQGNSA. The CDR3 is 15 residues long. V shed 4 bases and J 3 bases; nucleotides not matched to a gene: 5. The chain's CDR3 is CASSYRQGGTDTQYF. In DNA form, the CDR3 reads TGTGCCAGCAGCTATCGACAGGGGGGGACAGATACGCAGTATTTT.

The count of this clone is one. The chain uses TRBV28 and TRBJ2-7, with TRBD1 matching 8 bases. Unmatched junction bases numbered 6, after V lost 4 bases and J lost 13 bases. Germline CDR1 reads MDHEN; CDR2 reads SYDVKM. This CDR3 comprises 11 residues. The CDR3 loop is CASSSGQGFYF. In DNA, the CDR3 is TGTGCCAGCAGTTCTGGACAGGGATTTTACTTC.

The chain carries TRBV19 and TRBJ1-4; a possible D gene is TRBD1 (5 bases). This CDR3 is 15 amino acids long. The V gene's germline CDR1 is LNHDA and CDR2 SQIVND (reference sequence). Trimming left V 5 bases short and J 7 bases short, with 17 bases between. The CDR3 nucleotides read TGTGCCAGTAGTCCATTGGACGGGGGAGGTGAAAAACTGTTTTTT. This codes for CASSPLDGGGEKLFF.

The chain combines TRBV2 with TRBJ2-1, with 14 bases lining up with TRBD2. The CDR3 length is 12 residues. The V and J ends lost 6 bases and 14 bases, in that order; junction bases with no gene match: 3. In germline, CDR1 is SNHLY, CDR2 FYNNEI. The CDR3 DNA reads TGTGCCAGCAGGACGACTAGCGGGGGGGAGTTCTTC. Translating gives CASRTTSGGEFF.

This chain connects TRBV29-1 to TRBJ2-6; D is tentatively TRBD1 or TRBD2 (5 bases each). The CDR3 loop spans 17 amino acids. Trimming pared 7 bases from V and 0 bases from J, leaving 19 bases between. Looked up from germline, CDR1 is SQVTM and CDR2 is ANQGSEA. The chain's CDR3 is CSAAMARDASGANVLTF. CDR3 nucleotide sequence: TGCAGCGCCGCCATGGCCAGGGACGCCTCTGGGGCCAACGTCCTGACTTTC.

This chain connects TRBV28 to TRBJ1-1; the D gene is possibly TRBD1 (5 bases). V was pared by 5 bases and J by 3 bases, with 10 bases between. CDR3 length: 13 residues. Germline values: CDR1 MDHEN, CDR2 SYDVKM. The CDR3 DNA follows: TGTGCCAGCAGTGCTACAGGTTACACTGAAGCTTTCTTT. Its protein is CASSATGYTEAFF.

This clone appeared a single time. The chain joins TRBV6-6 to TRBJ2-1; 10 positions agree with TRBD1. This CDR3 contains 14 residues. The germline V gene encodes CDR1 MNHNY and CDR2 SVGAGI (reference sequence). The V and J ends lost 5 bases and 7 bases, in that order; junction bases with no gene match: 5. CDR3 in amino acids: CASSPWTGGNEQFF. The CDR3 DNA sequence: TGTGCCAGCAGTCCTTGGACAGGGGGGAATGAGCAGTTCTTC.

The V and J genes are TRBV21-1 and TRBJ2-5. TRBV21-1 is a pseudogene segment. The CDR3 totals 20 residues. DNA for the CDR3: TGTGCCAGCATCAGTATCTCCCAACCGACCAGCCCATTATCCCAAGAGACCCAGTACTTC. It specifies CASISISQPTSPLSQETQYF.

V is TRBV11-2 and J is TRBJ1-6; maybe TRBD1 (6 bases). The CDR3 covers 16 residues. V lost 0 bases and J lost 10, with 16 bases in between. The germline gives CDR1 SGHAT, CDR2 FQNNGV. The CDR3 here is CASSLDWTVLESPLHF. CDR3 nucleotide sequence: TGTGCCAGCAGCTTAGATTGGACAGTCCTAGAATCACCCCTCCACTTT.

The V call is TRBV14, the J call TRBJ1-1; D gene unclear. Trimming left V 2 bases short and J 7 bases short, with 11 bases between. This CDR3 contains 13 residues. Germline loops: CDR1 SGHDN, CDR2 FVKESK. Here the CDR3 reads CASSQQTTGEAFF. The CDR3 coding sequence is TGTGCCAGCAGCCAACAAACGACCGGTGAAGCTTTCTTT.